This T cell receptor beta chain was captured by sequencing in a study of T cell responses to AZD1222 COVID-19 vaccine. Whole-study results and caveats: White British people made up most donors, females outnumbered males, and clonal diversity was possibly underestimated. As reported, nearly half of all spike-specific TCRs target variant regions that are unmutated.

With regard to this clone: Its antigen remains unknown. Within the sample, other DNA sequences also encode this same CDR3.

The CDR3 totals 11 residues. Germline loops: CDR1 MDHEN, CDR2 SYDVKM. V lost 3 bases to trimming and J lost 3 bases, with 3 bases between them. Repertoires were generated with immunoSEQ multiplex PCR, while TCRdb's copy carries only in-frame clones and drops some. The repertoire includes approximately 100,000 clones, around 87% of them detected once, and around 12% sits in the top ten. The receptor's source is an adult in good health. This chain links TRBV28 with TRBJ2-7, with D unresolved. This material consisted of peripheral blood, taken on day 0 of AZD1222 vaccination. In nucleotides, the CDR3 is TGTGCCAGCAGTTTGAACTACGAGCAGTACTTC. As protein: CASSLNYEQYF.